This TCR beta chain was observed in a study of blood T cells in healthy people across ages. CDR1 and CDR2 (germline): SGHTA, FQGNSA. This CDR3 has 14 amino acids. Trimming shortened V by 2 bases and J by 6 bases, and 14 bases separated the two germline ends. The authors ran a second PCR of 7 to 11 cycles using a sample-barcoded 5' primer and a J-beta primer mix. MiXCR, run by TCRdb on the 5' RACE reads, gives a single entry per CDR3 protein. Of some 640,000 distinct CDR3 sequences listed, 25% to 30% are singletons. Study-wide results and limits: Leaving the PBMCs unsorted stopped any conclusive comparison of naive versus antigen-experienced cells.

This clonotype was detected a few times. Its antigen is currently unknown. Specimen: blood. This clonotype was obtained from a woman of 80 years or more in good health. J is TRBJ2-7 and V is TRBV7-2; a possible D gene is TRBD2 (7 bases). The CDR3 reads CASSLWAGAGEQYF. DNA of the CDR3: TGTGCCAGCAGCTTATGGGCGGGGGCAGGCGAGCAGTACTTC. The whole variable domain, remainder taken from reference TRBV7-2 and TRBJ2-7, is GAGVSQSPSNKVTEKGKDVELRCDPISGHTALYWYRQSLGQGLEFLIYFQGNSAPDKSGLPSDRFSAERTGGSVSTLTIQRTQQEDSAVYLCASSLWAGAGEQYFGPGTRLTVT.